This TCR beta chain appears in the sequencing data of a study of response to subunit inactivated influenza vaccine. Details on this clonotype: Its antigen is currently unknown.

Findings and caveats of the study: The authors put forward the suggestion that each seasonal influenza vaccination may bring in only a limited number of new T cells.

TCRdb re-derived calls from the RT-PCR reads in MiXCR, one entry per CDR3 protein. This table has 650,000 to 700,000 distinct CDR3 sequences, less than 20% appearing once. The source was PBMCs from blood, collected about 11 days after vaccination. The clonotype comes from a man in his fifties or sixties who received an inactivated influenza vaccine.

The CDR3 is CASSSAPRNGYTF. The CDR3 DNA is TGTGCCAGCAGCTCAGCGCCGCGGAATGGCTACACCTTC. This chain uses TRBV7-2 with TRBJ1-2; D unresolved. V lost 4 bases, J lost 6 bases, and 12 bases lay in between. Germline CDR1 reads SGHTA; CDR2 reads FQGNSA. CDR3 length equals 13 residues. Looking up the rest from reference TRBV7-2 and TRBJ1-2 gives the full variable domain: GAGVSQSPSNKVTEKGKDVELRCDPISGHTALYWYRQSLGQGLEFLIYFQGNSAPDKSGLPSDRFSAERTGGSVSTLTIQRTQQEDSAVYLCASSSAPRNGYTFGSGTRLTVV.